Listed here are 30 T cell receptor beta chains from one sample, sequenced in a study of shared clonotypes between healthy human individuals. Produced via immunoSEQ multiplex PCR; TCRdb's table is partial and in-frame only. The data contain some 87,000 clones, 60% to 75% of them seen just once; the ten biggest clones take up roughly 50%. The sequenced material came from memory CD8+ T cells sorted from blood. The subset is: CD45RO+ cells pooled with CCR7-negative TemRA cells. The receptors were sampled from a man aged 25-40 years in good health.

V is TRBV5-1 and J is TRBJ2-1; D is uncertain. Per the germline V gene, CDR1 is SGHRS and CDR2 is YFSETQ. V shed 0 bases and J shed 3 bases, with 7 bases lying between them. The length of the CDR3 is 14 residues. The CDR3 loop is CASSLDADYNEQFF. CDR3 sequence (DNA): TGCGCCAGCAGCTTGGATGCTGACTACAATGAGCAGTTCTTC.

With respect to this clone: The same CDR3 can be traced to other DNA sequences in this sample. This sequence joins TRBV28 and TRBJ2-7; no reliable D call. V was shortened by 5 bases and J by 4 bases, with 6 bases between the two germline ends. The CDR3 covers 11 residues. Looked up from germline, CDR1 is MDHEN and CDR2 is SYDVKM. The CDR3 protein is CASSTVYEQYF. The DNA of the CDR3 is TGTGCCAGCAGTACAGTATACGAGCAGTACTTC.

The chain has TRBV7-9 and TRBJ1-4; D gene unclear. Trimming removed 4 bases from V and 5 bases from J, with 14 bases in between. The CDR3 consists of 15 residues. Germline CDR1 is SEHNR and CDR2 is FQNEAQ (reference sequence). CDR3 protein: CASSWATRMNEKLFF. The CDR3, as DNA: TGTGCCAGCAGCTGGGCGACACGGATGAATGAAAAACTGTTTTTT.

This clone has at least ten counts. The V gene is TRBV6-4, the J gene TRBJ2-3; 8 bases line up with TRBD2. This CDR3 spans 15 amino acids. V lost 2 bases and J lost 1; bases outside the gene matches: 2. Germline V gene data show CDR1 as MRHNA and CDR2 as SNTAGT. Here the CDR3 reads CASSDKAGGTDTQYF. The CDR3 DNA follows: TGTGCCAGCAGTGACAAAGCGGGAGGCACAGATACGCAGTATTTT.

This rearrangement joins TRBV4-2 to TRBJ2-7; the D gene is possibly TRBD2 (5 bases). V lost 8 bases to trimming and J lost 0 bases, with 11 bases between them. The CDR3 is made up of 13 amino acids. Germline V gene sequence: CDR1 LGHNA, CDR2 YNFKEQ. The CDR3 sequence: CASAPGNSYEQYF. The CDR3, as DNA: TGTGCCAGCGCTCCCGGGAACTCCTACGAGCAGTACTTC.

The chain links TRBV5-1 to TRBJ2-2; either TRBD1 or TRBD2 may supply D (5 bases each). Germline V lookup: CDR1 SGHRS, CDR2 YFSETQ. Trimming took off 3 bases at V and 1 base at J, with 10 bases between the two ends. The CDR3 is 15 amino acids. The CDR3 sequence: CASSSTGQNTGELFF. The DNA of the CDR3 is TGCGCCAGCAGCTCGACGGGGCAGAACACCGGGGAGCTGTTTTTT.

The chain links TRBV5-4 to TRBJ2-2; maybe TRBD2 (6 bases). This CDR3 is built from 14 residues. V was clipped by 5 bases and J by 4 bases, with 12 bases between them. Germline loops: CDR1 SGHNT, CDR2 YYREEE (reference sequence). The CDR3, as DNA: TGTGCCAGCAGTAGCGGACCTACCACCGGGGAGCTGTTTTTT. Translating it yields CASSSGPTTGELFF.

The V gene is TRBV5-1, the J gene TRBJ1-5; TRBD1 matches 9 bases. V was clipped by 4 bases and J by 4 bases; unmatched bases: 3. This CDR3 spans 14 amino acids. Germline CDR1 SGHRS, CDR2 YFSETQ. Here the CDR3 DNA reads TGCGCCAGCAGCCGGACAGGGGTGAATCAGCCCCAGCATTTT. This codes for CASSRTGVNQPQHF. The entire variable domain, with the rest obtained from reference TRBV5-1 and TRBJ1-5, is as follows: KAGVTQTPRYLIKTRGQQVTLSCSPISGHRSVSWYQQTPGQGLQFLFEYFSETQRNKGNFPGRFSGRQFSNSRSEMNVSTLELGDSALYLCASSRTGVNQPQHFGDGTRLSIL.

The chain is built from TRBV6-6 and TRBJ2-2, with D maybe TRBD2 (5 bases). This CDR3 is 15 amino acids long. Germline CDR1 reads MNHNY; CDR2 reads SVGAGI (reference sequence). V was trimmed by 0 bases and J by 1 base, leaving 6 bases between them. As DNA, the CDR3 is TGTGCCAGCAGTTACTCGAGGGAGAACACCGGGGAGCTGTTTTTT. As protein: CASSYSRENTGELFF.

DNA for the CDR3: TGCGCCAGCAGCTGGGACTTATACAATGAGCAGTTCTTC. As protein: CASSWDLYNEQFF. The chain employs TRBV5-1 and TRBJ2-1; D is perhaps TRBD2 (6 bases). The germline V gene encodes CDR1 SGHRS and CDR2 YFSETQ. Trimming cost V 3 bases and J 4 bases, with 8 bases left between them. CDR3 length equals 13 residues.

This chain uses TRBV28 with TRBJ2-5; possible D gene TRBD2, 6 bases. CDR1 MDHEN and CDR2 SYDVKM come from the germline V gene. Between the trimmed V and J ends, which lost 4 bases and 2 bases, there was a span of 14 bases. This CDR3 is 15 amino acids long. CDR3 bases: TGTGCCAGCAGTTCCCGGGAGACCGCGCAAGAGACCCAGTACTTC. Amino acids: CASSSRETAQETQYF. Full variable domain (rest looked up from reference TRBV28 and TRBJ2-5): DVKVTQSSRYLVKRTGEKVFLECVQDMDHENMFWYRQDPGLGLRLIYFSYDVKMKEKGDIPEGYSVSREKKERFSLILESASTNQTSMYLCASSSRETAQETQYFGPGTRLLVL.

A word on this clone: The likely explanation is a read error, given a far larger clone one base away. The same CDR3 arises from other DNA sequences in this sample as well. The chain uses TRBV7-9 and TRBJ2-7, with D maybe TRBD2 (5 bases). CDR1 and CDR2 (germline): SEHNR, FQNEAQ (reference sequence). The length of the CDR3 is 15 residues. Between the trimmed V and J ends, which lost 5 bases and 3 bases, there was a span of 17 bases. CDR3 nucleotides: TGTGCCAGCAGCCCAAAGGGCGGGCAGATCTACGAGCAGTACTTC. Its protein is CASSPKGGQIYEQYF.

The chain links TRBV4-2 to TRBJ1-1; D unresolved. There are 15 residues in the CDR3. The ends were cut back, 5 bases at V and 5 bases at J, with 18 bases in the middle. Germline CDR1 LGHNA, CDR2 YNFKEQ. DNA for the CDR3: TGTGCCAGCAGCTTGGCGGGCGGAGGAGGTACTGAAGCTTTCTTT. It yields the protein CASSLAGGGGTEAFF.

Notes on this clone: The junction shows a germline mismatch at one end, possibly a read error. The J gene is TRBJ2-5, the V gene TRBV7-7; D is possibly TRBD2 (6 bases). Germline V lookup: CDR1 SSHAT, CDR2 FNYEAQ (reference sequence). The CDR3 has 15 amino acids. CDR3 protein: CASSPAGISLETQYF. The CDR3, as DNA: TGTGCTAGCAGCCCCGCGGGAATTAGCCTTGAGACCCAGTACTTC.

A single count supports this clone. The chain links TRBV29-1 to TRBJ2-7, with TRBD2 as a possible D gene (5 bases). Germline lookup yields CDR1 SQVTM and CDR2 ANQGSEA. The CDR3 extends over 14 amino acids. The V end was cut by 0 bases, the J end by 6 bases, with 15 bases between. The CDR3 DNA follows: TGCAGCGTTGAAGACGGGCGGAGGCCATCCGAGCAGTACTTC. Translated, it gives CSVEDGRRPSEQYF.

This clone was recorded only once. The rearrangement joins TRBV7-3 to TRBJ2-7; D unclear. V was clipped by 5 bases and J by 2 bases, with 10 bases between them. Germline CDR1 SGHTA, CDR2 FQGTGA. This CDR3 contains 13 residues. This CDR3 reads CASSDVGAYEQYF. CDR3 coding DNA: TGTGCCAGCAGCGACGTTGGGGCCTACGAGCAGTACTTC.

The chain recombines TRBV10-3 with TRBJ2-7; D may be TRBD2 (6 bases). The V gene's germline CDR1 is ENHRY and CDR2 SYGVKD. The CDR3 extends over 17 amino acids. Trimming took 1 base from V and 0 from J, leaving 16 bases between them. The CDR3, as DNA: TGTGCCATCAGTGAGTTGGTCGCGCGGGGCCGCTCCTACGAGCAGTACTTC. Translation gives CAISELVARGRSYEQYF.

The rearrangement joins TRBV27 to TRBJ2-2; weak D call: TRBD1 (6 bases). Per the germline V gene, CDR1 is MNHEY and CDR2 is SMNVEV (reference sequence). The V and J ends lost 7 bases and 0 bases respectively, with 12 bases between them. The CDR3 consists of 15 residues. CDR3: CASIPRTANTGELFF. The CDR3 nucleotides are TGTGCCAGCATTCCAAGGACAGCGAACACCGGGGAGCTGTTTTTT.

This chain links TRBV6-4 with TRBJ2-3; no clear D gene. V was clipped by 3 bases and J by 3 bases, with 13 bases between them. From germline, CDR1 is MRHNA and CDR2 SNTAGT. The CDR3 contains 15 residues. As DNA, the CDR3 is TGTGCCAGCAGTGAATCTCCGGGCCATACAGATACGCAGTATTTT. Protein: CASSESPGHTDTQYF.

This rearrangement joins TRBV2 to TRBJ1-5, with a tentative D call TRBD1 (5 bases). The length of the CDR3 is 14 residues. Per the germline V gene, CDR1 is SNHLY and CDR2 is FYNNEI. V gave up 2 bases and J gave up 5 bases, with 10 bases separating them. The CDR3 DNA reads TGTGCCAGCAGTGAAAGACAGCCTGATCAGCCCCAGCATTTT. Protein: CASSERQPDQPQHF.

Concerning this clone: The junction differs from germline at one of its ends, possibly a read error. V is TRBV7-7 and J is TRBJ2-1; no firm D call. The germline V gene encodes CDR1 SSHAT and CDR2 FNYEAQ (reference sequence). The CDR3 spans 14 residues. CDR3 DNA: TGTGCTAGCAGCTTAGAACTGGCCTACAATGAGCAGTTCTTC. It translates to CASSLELAYNEQFF.

The chain joins TRBV5-1 to TRBJ1-3; D is unresolved. Germline CDR1 and CDR2: SGHRS and YFSETQ. Trimming stripped 5 bases from V and 0 bases from J, with 6 bases between. The CDR3 is made up of 13 amino acids. CDR3 nucleotide sequence: TGCGCCAGCAGGGACGTCTCTGGAAACACCATATATTTT. It yields the protein CASRDVSGNTIYF.

This clone was observed many times. V usage is TRBV6-5 and J usage is TRBJ2-1, with 13 positions matching TRBD2. The J segment lost 10 bases and the V segment lost 4 bases, leaving 7 bases of the junction unmatched. The CDR3 contains 15 residues. CDR1 is MNHEY, CDR2 SVGAGI, per germline. The CDR3 loop is CASSSRLAGGWEQFF. CDR3 bases: TGTGCCAGCAGTTCTAGACTAGCGGGAGGTTGGGAGCAGTTCTTC.

V and J are TRBV4-3 and TRBJ2-6, with D perhaps TRBD2 (5 bases). CDR1 is LGHNA, CDR2 YSLEER, per germline. The CDR3 spans 15 residues. V gave up 2 bases and J gave up 4 bases, with 9 bases separating them. In DNA form, the CDR3 reads TGCGCCAGCAGCCAAACTCCGGGGGGGGCCAACGTCCTGACTTTC. Translated, it gives CASSQTPGGANVLTF.

The chain uses TRBV28 and TRBJ2-5, with 7 bases aligning to TRBD2. The V gene end was trimmed by 8 bases and the J gene end by 8 bases; junction bases not matched to a gene: 20. This CDR3 contains 16 residues. Germline loops: CDR1 MDHEN, CDR2 SYDVKM. DNA of the CDR3: TGTGCCAGCTTCTCCCTGCGGCTAGCGGCCCTAGAAACCCAGTACTTC. It encodes CASFSLRLAALETQYF.

This clone was seen many times. The V and J genes are TRBV4-2 and TRBJ2-3, with D hard to call. CDR1 LGHNA and CDR2 YNFKEQ come from the germline V gene. The CDR3 loop spans 15 amino acids. V was pared by 1 base and J by 4 bases, with 12 bases between. In nucleotides, the CDR3 is TGTGCCAGCAGCCAAGTGTGGCAGGTATCAGATACGCAGTATTTT. Its protein is CASSQVWQVSDTQYF.

The chain uses TRBV6-6 and TRBJ2-2, with 8 bases aligning to TRBD2. CDR1 and CDR2 from the germline V gene are MNHNY and SVGAGI (reference sequence). The CDR3 runs to 14 residues. The V and J ends lost 8 bases and 6 bases, in that order; junction bases with no gene match: 8. The CDR3 loop is CASRSSGISGELFF. CDR3 bases: TGTGCCAGCCGTAGTAGCGGGATTTCCGGGGAGCTGTTTTTT.

The chain is built from TRBV27 and TRBJ2-1, with 8 bases identical to TRBD2. V trimming: 2 bases; J trimming: 6 bases; junction bases outside the gene matches: 6. Germline V gene data show CDR1 as MNHEY and CDR2 as SMNVEV (reference sequence). This CDR3 spans 15 amino acids. CDR3 protein: CASSLNSGTGNEQFF. The CDR3 DNA reads as TGTGCCAGCAGTTTAAATAGCGGGACGGGCAATGAGCAGTTCTTC.

The chain recombines TRBV15 with TRBJ2-1, with D uncertain. The CDR3 covers 14 residues. V was shortened by 1 base and J by 8 bases, with 12 bases between the two germline ends. Germline V gives CDR1 LNHNV, CDR2 YYDKDF (reference sequence). CDR3 in amino acids: CATSRVAVLYEQFF. CDR3 nucleotides: TGTGCCACCAGCAGAGTGGCGGTGTTGTATGAGCAGTTCTTC.

The chain employs TRBV7-9 and TRBJ2-7; weak D call: TRBD2 (6 bases). This CDR3 comprises 14 residues. The germline V and J ends were trimmed by 3 bases and 2 bases, with 11 bases remaining between them. Germline V lookup: CDR1 SEHNR, CDR2 FQNEAQ (reference sequence). DNA for the CDR3: TGTGCCAGCAGCTTCGTCGGGGGAGCCTACGAGCAGTACTTC. Its protein product is CASSFVGGAYEQYF.